The present entry profiles one TCR beta chain with its context. As yet, its antigen is unknown. The data were obtained in a study of a mutant IDH1 vaccine in newly diagnosed glioma. Study-level information: Those enrolled had earlier been treated with radiotherapy, temozolomide, or both, mostly both.

Sequencing used immunoSEQ multiplex PCR; TCRdb keeps in-frame clones, though not all of them. The table shows tens of thousands of clones, with around 76% occurring only once. The CDR3 extends over 17 amino acids. The germline V gene has CDR1 GTSNPN and CDR2 SVGIG (reference sequence). Trimming took 3 bases from V and 3 from J, leaving 22 bases between them. The time point: week 23, last vaccination. Each dose of the vaccine consisted of 300 ug of mutant IDH1 20-mer peptide, with topical imiquimod. The sample here was PBMCs, taken from a glioma patient whose treatment included an IDH1 peptide vaccine. The rearrangement links TRBV30 to TRBJ2-3; D unresolved. The TCR comes from a woman in her forties with glioma. Some clones in this sample may be carry-over from other donors' samples. CDR3 DNA sequence: TGTGCCTGGAGCGTTCCCTTACCCCTCCTTAATACAGATACGCAGTATTTT. Its protein is CAWSVPLPLLNTDTQYF.